Presented here are 9 T cell receptor beta chains from one specimen sequenced in a study of post-analysis software for immune sequencing data. Broader study findings: With TRBV5-6, TRBV5-1 and TRBV20-1 included, about five TRBV segments were more frequent in patients than in controls.

Libraries were made from TCR beta cDNA, and they carried unique molecular identifiers. TCRdb re-called the PCR reads through MiXCR, storing one row per CDR3 protein. Of hundreds of thousands of distinct CDR3 sequences listed, 40% to 55% are singletons. Their cognate antigens are unknown. Sequencing was done on a sample of blood. Source of these receptors: a girl between 10 and 17 years old with multiple sclerosis.

The rearrangement links TRBV20-1 to TRBJ2-1; D may be TRBD1 (5 bases). From germline, CDR1 is DFQATT and CDR2 SNEGSKA (reference sequence). V lost 5 bases, J lost 1 base, and 15 bases lay in between. This CDR3 is built from 15 residues. The CDR3 DNA reads TGCAGTGCTCCGATCCAGGGAATGTCCTACAATGAGCAGTTCTTC. Its translation: CSAPIQGMSYNEQFF.

The rearrangement joins TRBV28 to TRBJ2-7, with D tentatively TRBD1 (6 bases). The CDR3 has 16 residues. The V and J ends lost 2 bases and 3 bases respectively, with 17 bases between them. Germline V gene data show CDR1 as MDHEN and CDR2 as SYDVKM. The CDR3 DNA follows: TGTGCCAGCAGTTTACCCGGACAGCTAAGCAGCTACGAGCAGTACTTC. Translation gives CASSLPGQLSSYEQYF.

This clonotype was counted a few times. An end of the junction differs from the germline gene, which may be a read error. The rearrangement uses TRBV5-1 and TRBJ2-7; a possible D gene is TRBD2 (5 bases). Germline V lookup: CDR1 SGHRS, CDR2 YFSETQ. This CDR3 comprises 12 residues. The DNA for the CDR3 is TGCGCCAGCAGGTTGGACTTCTACGAGCAGTACTTC. It is translated as CASRLDFYEQYF.

This clonotype was seen a few times. This chain connects TRBV5-1 to TRBJ2-5, with a tentative D call TRBD2 (6 bases). In germline, CDR1 is SGHRS, CDR2 YFSETQ. This CDR3 contains 11 residues. Trimming cost V 4 bases and J 9 bases, with 10 bases left between them. The CDR3 reads CASSHGEAQYF. CDR3 DNA: TGCGCCAGCAGCCATGGGGAGGCCCAGTACTTC.

This chain connects TRBV20-1 to TRBJ2-3; TRBD2 aligns across 14 bases. CDR1 and CDR2 (germline): DFQATT, SNEGSKA (reference sequence). The V gene end was trimmed by 6 bases and the J gene end by 6 bases; junction bases not matched to a gene: 8. The CDR3 covers 15 residues. The DNA for the CDR3 is TGCAGTGCCCATACCGGGACTAGCGGGAGTGATACGCAGTATTTT. This codes for CSAHTGTSGSDTQYF.

The V and J genes are TRBV21-1 and TRBJ2-7; the table's D call, TRBD1, was not checked against the DNA. TRBV21-1 represents a pseudogene. CDR3 length: 17 amino acids. DNA of the CDR3: TGTGCCAGCAGCAAAGTATTTCGGCAGGGGTCCCCCTACGAGCAGTACTTC. Translated, it gives CASSKVFRQGSPYEQYF.

Written as DNA, the CDR3 is TGTGCCAGCAGTGCGAAAGGACTGATCAATGAAAAACTGTTTTTT. Its protein product is CASSAKGLINEKLFF. The J gene is TRBJ1-4, the V gene TRBV25-1; D unclear. The CDR3 loop spans 15 amino acids. Trimming took off 4 bases at V and 5 bases at J, with 14 bases between the two ends. Germline V gene data show CDR1 as MGHDK and CDR2 as SYGVNS.

The chain links TRBV6-6 to TRBJ2-1, with a weak D call TRBD2 (5 bases). Trimming cost V 2 bases and J 1 base, with 12 bases left between them. The germline V gene encodes CDR1 MNHNY and CDR2 SVGAGI (reference sequence). The CDR3 covers 16 residues. The CDR3 loop reads CASSYKRGLSYNEQFF. The CDR3 DNA sequence: TGTGCCAGCAGTTACAAACGGGGTCTTTCCTACAATGAGCAGTTCTTC.

V usage is TRBV7-9 and J usage is TRBJ2-1; D call uncertain. Trimming shortened V by 5 bases and J by 0 bases, and 11 bases separated the two germline ends. CDR3 length: 15 residues. The germline gives CDR1 SEHNR, CDR2 FQNEAQ (reference sequence). Written as DNA, the CDR3 is TGTGCCAGCAGCCCCCGGCGGAGCTCCTACAATGAGCAGTTCTTC. Translated, it gives CASSPRRSSYNEQFF.